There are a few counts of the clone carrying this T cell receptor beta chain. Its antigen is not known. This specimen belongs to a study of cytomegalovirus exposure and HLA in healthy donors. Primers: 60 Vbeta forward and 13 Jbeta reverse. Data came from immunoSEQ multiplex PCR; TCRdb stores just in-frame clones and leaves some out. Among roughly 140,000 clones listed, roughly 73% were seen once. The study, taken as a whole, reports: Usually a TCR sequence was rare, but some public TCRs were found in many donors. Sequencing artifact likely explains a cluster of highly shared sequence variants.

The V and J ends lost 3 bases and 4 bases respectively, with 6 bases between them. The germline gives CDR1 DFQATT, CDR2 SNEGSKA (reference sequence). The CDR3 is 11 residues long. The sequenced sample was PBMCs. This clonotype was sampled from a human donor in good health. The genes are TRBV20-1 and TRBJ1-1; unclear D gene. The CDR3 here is CSARRVTEAFF. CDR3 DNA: TGCAGTGCTAGGAGAGTCACTGAAGCTTTCTTT.